Each of the 17 T cell receptor beta chains below was sequenced from the same sample in a study of tumor-infiltrating lymphocytes in oesophageal squamous cell carcinoma. TCRdb used MiXCR to reprocess the PCR reads, holding one entry per CDR3 protein. Counted here are roughly 20,000 distinct CDR3 sequences, approximately 40% occurring once; the ten biggest clones make up roughly 13%. Input material: normal esophageal tissue next to the tumor. These receptors were taken from a male donor with esophageal squamous cell carcinoma.

As regards this clonotype: It is likely a read error, because the conserved phenylalanine at the end of the CDR3 is missing. The DNA is left out, because the CDR3 cannot be placed on it with certainty; the CDR3 is given as TCRdb lists it. V usage is TRBV7-6 and J usage is TRBJ1-6. Germline assignment: CDR1 SGHVS and CDR2 FNYEAQ. With termini counted, the CDR3 has 16 amino acids. The CDR3 here is CASSLDATNEKLFFGS.

A remark on this clonotype: In this CDR3 the conserved last residue, phenylalanine or tryptophan, is missing, so a read error is likely. No DNA is shown, since the ends of the CDR3 on it are uncertain; the CDR3 is the one TCRdb lists. V usage is TRBV7-6 and J usage is TRBJ1-6; the table's D call, TRBD1, has no DNA check behind it. Looked up from germline, CDR1 is SGHVS and CDR2 is FNYEAQ. A total of 16 residues make up the CDR3, ends included. The CDR3 sequence: CASSLGQGGYGYTFGP.

The CDR3 coding sequence is TGTGCCAGCAGCTTAGCCACCGTTAACACCGGGGAGCTGTTTTTT. Translating it yields CASSLATVNTGELFF. The chain joins TRBV7-3 to TRBJ2-2; D ambiguous. The germline V and J ends were trimmed by 2 bases and 2 bases, with 9 bases remaining between them. Looked up from germline, CDR1 is SGHTA and CDR2 is FQGTGA. The CDR3 is 15 amino acids.

This chain uses TRBV7-6 with TRBJ2-7; 8 positions match TRBD1. Unmatched junction bases numbered 4, after V lost 1 base and J lost 2 bases. CDR1 and CDR2 from the germline V gene are SGHVS and FNYEAQ. The CDR3 sequence is 15 residues long. The CDR3 loop reads CASSLGGTGPYEQYF. As DNA, the CDR3 is TGTGCCAGCAGCTTAGGGGGGACAGGACCCTACGAGCAGTACTTC.

This clonotype was seen only a few times. This rearrangement joins TRBV20-1 to TRBJ1-4, with D hard to call. Trimming cost V 6 bases and J 8 bases, with 13 bases left between them. The germline gives CDR1 DFQATT, CDR2 SNEGSKA (reference sequence). This CDR3 has 12 residues. In DNA, the CDR3 is TGCAGTGCCCCTTATTACGGGGAAAAACTGTTTTTT. Amino acids: CSAPYYGEKLFF.

The chain combines TRBV7-8 with TRBJ2-3, with no clear D. The germline gives CDR1 SGHVS, CDR2 FQNEAQ. This CDR3 has 15 amino acids. With 1 base removed from V and 4 bases from J, the gap between germline ends came to 12 bases. The CDR3 loop is CASSLVGIWADTQYF. The CDR3 bases are TGTGCCAGCAGCTTAGTGGGGATATGGGCAGATACGCAGTATTTT.

In its sample, this clonotype was seen a few times. This chain uses TRBV7-2 with TRBJ1-1; 9 nucleotides match TRBD1. Germline assignment: CDR1 SGHTA and CDR2 FQGNSA. The J segment lost 0 bases and the V segment lost 3 bases, leaving 5 bases of the junction unmatched. This CDR3 region has 16 residues. In DNA form, the CDR3 reads TGTGCCAGCAGCTTCGGGGGACAGGGATTGAACACTGAAGCTTTCTTT. It encodes CASSFGGQGLNTEAFF. Supplemented by reference TRBV7-2 and TRBJ1-1, the full variable domain reads GAGVSQSPSNKVTEKGKDVELRCDPISGHTALYWYRQSLGQGLEFLIYFQGNSAPDKSGLPSDRFSAERTGGSVSTLTIQRTQQEDSAVYLCASSFGGQGLNTEAFFGQGTRLTVV.

V gene TRBV6-5 combines with J gene TRBJ2-3; TRBD2 might be the D (5 bases). Trimming stripped 0 bases from V and 14 bases from J, with 24 bases between. The CDR3 sequence is 16 residues long. Germline loops: CDR1 MNHEY, CDR2 SVGAGI. The CDR3, as DNA: TGTGCCAGCAGTTACTCCCCAGGAGCGAGCACCGGGGAGCTGTATTTT. Residues: CASSYSPGASTGELYF.

Of note for this clonotype: The CDR3 does not close with the conserved phenylalanine or tryptophan, likely indicating a read error. The DNA is omitted, as the CDR3 cannot be located on it reliably, and the CDR3 follows TCRdb's listing. This CDR3 is CASSLYGLADQETQYFGA. The chain recombines TRBV7-7 with TRBJ2-6; the D call in the table, TRBD2, was not verified against the DNA. Germline values: CDR1 SSHAT, CDR2 FNYEAQ (reference sequence). The CDR3 adds up to 18 amino acids, both ends counted.

About this clonotype itself: Because the CDR3 is missing its conserved closing phenylalanine or tryptophan, this is likely a read error. No DNA is shown, since the ends of the CDR3 on it are uncertain; the CDR3 is the one TCRdb lists. The chain links TRBV7-2 to TRBJ1-6; the tabulated D call, TRBD1, remains unverified against the DNA. The germline CDR1 and CDR2 sequences are SGHTA and FQGNSA. The CDR3 is 15 amino acids long, termini counted. The CDR3 loop reads CASSLGFLDTQYFGA.

This clonotype was seen a single time. The chain carries TRBV7-6 and TRBJ1-1; no firm D call. This CDR3 is built from 10 residues. Germline V lookup: CDR1 SGHVS, CDR2 FNYEAQ. V was trimmed by 8 bases and J by 3 bases, leaving 4 bases between them. CDR3 nucleotides: TGTGCCAGCTACGACACTGAAGCTTTCTTT. Encoded protein: CASYDTEAFF.

In its sample, this clonotype is large. The chain joins TRBV7-6 to TRBJ2-3, with D unresolved. Trimming cost V 4 bases and J 6 bases, with 8 bases left between them. The V gene's germline CDR1 is SGHVS and CDR2 FNYEAQ. The CDR3 is 12 amino acids. Here the CDR3 reads CASSSLGDTQYF. The CDR3 nucleotides read TGTGCCAGCAGCTCACTGGGGGATACGCAGTATTTT.

This clonotype was counted between two and nine times. This is likely a read error, given that the CDR3 carries no conserved phenylalanine or tryptophan at its end. The CDR3 region has the DNA TGTGCCAGCACCCCCAGGGCGATCCCAGATACGCAGTATTTA. Its translation is CASTPRAIPDTQYL. V usage is TRBV2 and J usage is TRBJ2-3; D is perhaps TRBD1 (5 bases). CDR1 is SNHLY, CDR2 FYNNEI, per germline. The CDR3 length is 14 residues. The ends were cut back, 7 bases at V and 4 bases at J, with 15 bases in the middle.

This clonotype was picked up a small number of times. CDR3 DNA: TGTGCCAGCAGCTCCAAGCGGGGGGGCGGGGAGACCCAGTACTTC. It specifies CASSSKRGGGETQYF. The V and J genes are TRBV7-2 and TRBJ2-7; 10 bases are a match to TRBD2. The end of the DNA is better explained by TRBJ2-5, so the J call may be wrong. CDR3 length: 15 residues. Germline loops: CDR1 SGHTA, CDR2 FQGNSA.

This clonotype was picked up one time. V is TRBV19 and J is TRBJ1-2; possible D gene TRBD1, 5 bases. V lost 4 bases, J lost 4 bases, and 13 bases lay in between. Germline V gene lookup returns CDR1 LNHDA and CDR2 SQIVND (reference sequence). CDR3 size: 14 residues. The CDR3 nucleotides are TGTGCCAGTAGTAAGACAGCTACTAGCTATGGCTACACCTTC. Residues: CASSKTATSYGYTF.

This rearrangement joins TRBV3-1 to TRBJ2-3; TRBD2 aligns across 14 bases. The V gene end was trimmed by 4 bases and the J gene end by 0 bases; junction bases not matched to a gene: 6. CDR1 is LGHDT, CDR2 YNNKEL, per germline (reference sequence). CDR3 size: 18 residues. CDR3 in DNA: TGTGCCAGCAGCCTGTGGACTAGCGGGAGGTGGAGCACAGATACGCAGTATTTT. Its translation: CASSLWTSGRWSTDTQYF.

The chain has TRBV7-3 and TRBJ2-7; D might be TRBD2 (7 bases). The DNA matches TRBJ2-5 better at its end, which makes the J call doubtful. There are 15 residues in the CDR3. Germline CDR1 reads SGHTA; CDR2 reads FQGTGA. The CDR3 loop is CASSLRGGAAETQYF. CDR3 in DNA: TGTGCCAGCAGCTTAAGGGGGGGGGCCGCGGAGACCCAGTACTTC.